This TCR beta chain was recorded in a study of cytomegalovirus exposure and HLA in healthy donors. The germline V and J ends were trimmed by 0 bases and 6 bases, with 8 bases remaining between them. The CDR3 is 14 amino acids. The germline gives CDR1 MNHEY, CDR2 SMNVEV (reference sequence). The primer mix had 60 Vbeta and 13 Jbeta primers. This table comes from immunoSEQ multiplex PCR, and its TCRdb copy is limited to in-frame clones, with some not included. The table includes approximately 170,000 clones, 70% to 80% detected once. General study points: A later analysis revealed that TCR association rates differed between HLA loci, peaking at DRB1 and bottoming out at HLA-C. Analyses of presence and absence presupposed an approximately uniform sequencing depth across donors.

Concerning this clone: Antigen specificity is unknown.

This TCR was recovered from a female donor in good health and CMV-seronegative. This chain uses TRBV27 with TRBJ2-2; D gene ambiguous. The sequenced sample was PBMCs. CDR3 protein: CASSLSTRAGELFF. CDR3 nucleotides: TGTGCCAGCAGTTTATCCACCCGGGCCGGGGAGCTGTTTTTT.